Following are 3 T cell receptor beta chains from one sample sequenced in a study of shared clonotypes between healthy human individuals. Here immunoSEQ multiplex PCR was the method, and the copy in TCRdb shows in-frame clones only, minus some. The table lists roughly 300,000 clones, 70% to 75% of them singletons. The sample taken for sequencing was memory CD4+ T cells sorted from blood. Subset indicated: CD45RA-negative fraction. These receptors were obtained from a young man in good health.

The V call is TRBV1, the J call TRBJ2-1; the listed D gene, TRBD1, was not tested against the DNA. TRBV1 is described as a pseudogene. The CDR3 spans 23 residues. The CDR3 coding sequence is TGCACCCCCACGACCCAGGGACAACCTAACTGGACGGCCCCGAGGGGCTCCTACAATGAGCAGTTCTTC. Its protein product is CTPTTQGQPNWTAPRGSYNEQFF.

This clone was detected only once. The rearrangement links TRBV5-1 to TRBJ1-3; D remains unclear. CDR3 length equals 15 residues. V gave up 0 bases and J gave up 0 bases, with 7 bases separating them. Germline lookup yields CDR1 SGHRS and CDR2 YFSETQ. The CDR3 DNA is TGCGCCAGCAGCTTGGCCGGGGTCTCTGGAAACACCATATATTTT. It specifies CASSLAGVSGNTIYF. The whole variable domain, remainder taken from reference TRBV5-1 and TRBJ1-3, is KAGVTQTPRYLIKTRGQQVTLSCSPISGHRSVSWYQQTPGQGLQFLFEYFSETQRNKGNFPGRFSGRQFSNSRSEMNVSTLELGDSALYLCASSLAGVSGNTIYFGEGSWLTVV.

This clone came up once. This sequence joins TRBV4-1 and TRBJ2-5, with TRBD2 matching 7 bases. The CDR3 totals 13 residues. CDR1 MGHRA and CDR2 YSYEKL come from the germline V gene. V trimming: 4 bases; J trimming: 4 bases; junction bases outside the gene matches: 3. CDR3: CASSRLALETQYF. Written as DNA, the CDR3 is TGCGCCAGCAGCCGACTAGCTCTAGAGACCCAGTACTTC.